The sequence of this T cell receptor (beta chain) was determined in a study of cytomegalovirus exposure and HLA in healthy donors. With 60 Vbeta and 13 Jbeta primers, the PCR was carried out. Method: immunoSEQ multiplex PCR; TCRdb's copy keeps in-frame clones and lacks some. The sample shows about 170,000 clones, 73% of them seen only once. Study-wide findings and caveats: Investigators reported about 160 TCR beta chains as tied to cytomegalovirus. For cytomegalovirus status, the classifier reportedly gave diagnoses with high specificity and sensitivity.

With regard to this clone: Its antigen remains unidentified.

Per the germline V gene, CDR1 is MGHRA and CDR2 is YSYEKL. Trimming shortened V by 4 bases and J by 5 bases, and 7 bases separated the two germline ends. The CDR3 consists of 12 residues. J is TRBJ2-3 and V is TRBV4-1; weak D call: TRBD2 (6 bases). The receptor comes from a woman younger than 35 in good health and CMV-seropositive. The sequencing sample was made of PBMCs. CDR3 loop: CASSLSGDTQYF. CDR3 in DNA: TGCGCCAGCAGCCTTAGCGGAGATACGCAGTATTTT.